This TCR beta chain was observed in a study of shared clonotypes between healthy human individuals. Study results and caveats: Naive subsets generally exceeded memory subsets in estimated richness.

As to this clone: Antigen unknown.

Measured with immunoSEQ multiplex PCR; TCRdb has only the in-frame clones, and not every one. There are about 380,000 clones in the sample; roughly 96% occur only once, and 0.32% lies in the top ten. V lost 2 bases to trimming and J lost 4 bases, with 8 bases between them. Germline V lookup: CDR1 LNHDA, CDR2 SQIVND (reference sequence). The CDR3 covers 13 residues. V usage is TRBV19 and J usage is TRBJ1-1, with no clear D. Input material: memory CD8+ T cells sorted from blood. Subset indicated: CD45RO+ cells pooled with CCR7-negative TemRA cells. The receptor was derived from a man aged 30-40 years in good health. The chain's CDR3 is CASSIILGTEAFF. The CDR3 bases are TGTGCCAGTAGTATAATCCTGGGCACTGAAGCTTTCTTT.